What follows are 9 T cell receptor beta chains derived from one specimen sequenced in a study of T cell responses to AZD1222 COVID-19 vaccine. Libraries were prepared by immunoSEQ multiplex PCR; TCRdb keeps only in-frame clonotypes and omits some of them. The table shows under 95,000 clones, with over 70% occurring only once. This sample comprised peripheral blood, obtained on day 0 of AZD1222 vaccination. All receptors derive from an adult in good health.

This clone was recorded a few times. The rearrangement joins TRBV12-5 to TRBJ1-1; possible D gene TRBD1, 5 bases. The germline CDR1 and CDR2 sequences are LGHNT and FRNRAP. The CDR3 is 14 residues long. Trimming stripped 1 base from V and 0 bases from J, with 6 bases between. The CDR3 is CASGLGTMNTEAFF. In nucleotides, the CDR3 is TGTGCTAGTGGTTTGGGGACAATGAACACTGAAGCTTTCTTT.

The chain carries TRBV9 and TRBJ1-4; D perhaps matches TRBD1 (5 bases). The V gene's germline CDR1 is SGDLS and CDR2 YYNGEE. The length of the CDR3 is 16 residues. Trimming removed 0 bases from V and 3 bases from J, with 12 bases in between. The CDR3 bases are TGTGCCAGCAGCGTAGTAGGGGTGGGACCTAATGAAAAACTGTTTTTT. Its translation: CASSVVGVGPNEKLFF. The whole variable domain, filled in from reference TRBV9 and TRBJ1-4, reads DSGVTQTPKHLITATGQRVTLRCSPRSGDLSVYWYQQSLDQGLQFLIQYYNGEERAKGNILERFSAQQFPDLHSELNLSSLELGDSALYFCASSVVGVGPNEKLFFGSGTQLSVL.

This chain links TRBV5-1 with TRBJ1-1; D is unclear. CDR1 is SGHRS, CDR2 YFSETQ, per germline. The ends were cut back, 1 base at V and 0 bases at J, with 7 bases in the middle. The CDR3 length is 14 residues. The CDR3 coding sequence is TGCGCCAGCAGCTTGCACGGGATGAACACTGAAGCTTTCTTT. Its translation: CASSLHGMNTEAFF.

This clone was picked up a small number of times. The rearrangement links TRBV5-1 to TRBJ1-5; TRBD1 matches at 7 bases. V lost 0 bases and J lost 4; bases outside the gene matches: 4. This CDR3 has 15 amino acids. CDR1 and CDR2 (germline): SGHRS, YFSETQ. This CDR3 is CASSLEGQKNQPQHF. The DNA for the CDR3 is TGCGCCAGCAGCTTGGAGGGACAGAAAAATCAGCCCCAGCATTTT.

Only one count was recorded for this clone. The chain carries TRBV6-1 and TRBJ2-3, with 11 positions matching TRBD2. From germline, CDR1 is MNHNS and CDR2 SASEGT. The trim removed 3 bases at V and 1 base at J, leaving 12 bases unmatched. CDR3 length equals 19 residues. CDR3 DNA: TGTGCCAGCAGTGAGTCCGAATATTTAGCGGGAGGGGGCACAGATACGCAGTATTTT. Translating it yields CASSESEYLAGGGTDTQYF.

The CDR3 loop is CASSYQQGLYGYTF. CDR3 sequence (DNA): TGTGCCAGCAGTTACCAACAGGGTCTTTATGGCTACACCTTC. The chain carries TRBV6-5 and TRBJ1-2; D is perhaps TRBD1 (6 bases). Trimming shortened V by 2 bases and J by 5 bases, and 12 bases separated the two germline ends. Looked up from germline, CDR1 is MNHEY and CDR2 is SVGAGI. The CDR3 has 14 amino acids.

V usage is TRBV5-1 and J usage is TRBJ1-3; no clear D. This CDR3 is built from 14 residues. Germline V gene data show CDR1 as SGHRS and CDR2 as YFSETQ. V was cut by 5 bases and J by 0 bases, with 9 bases left in between. CDR3 sequence (DNA): TGCGCCAGCAGGGTTGGCAGCTCTGGAAACACCATATATTTT. Amino acid sequence: CASRVGSSGNTIYF.

The rearrangement links TRBV25-1 to TRBJ2-6; no reliable D call. V was clipped by 2 bases and J by 2 bases, with 1 base between them. Germline V gene sequence: CDR1 MGHDK, CDR2 SYGVNS. The CDR3 runs 13 residues. The CDR3 bases are TGTGCCAGCAGTGAACCTGGGGCCAACGTCCTGACTTTC. Protein product: CASSEPGANVLTF. Full variable domain (remainder filled in from reference TRBV25-1 and TRBJ2-6): EADIYQTPRYLVIGTGKKITLECSQTMGHDKMYWYQQDPGMELHLIHYSYGVNSTEKGDLSSESTVSRIRTEHFPLTLESARPSHTSQYLCASSEPGANVLTFGAGSRLTVL.

The gene calls are TRBV6-5 and TRBJ1-2; D unclear. Germline lookup yields CDR1 MNHEY and CDR2 SVGAGI. With 0 bases removed from V and 8 bases from J, the gap between germline ends came to 10 bases. The length of the CDR3 is 13 residues. CDR3 DNA: TGTGCCAGCAGTTACTCCGGCTCCGGGGGCTACACCTTC. It is translated as CASSYSGSGGYTF.